The clone carrying this T cell receptor beta chain showed up just a few times. The CDR3 length is 13 residues. The V end lost 5 bases, the J end lost 3 bases, and 11 bases lay between the germline ends. Germline V lookup: CDR1 MGHRA, CDR2 YSYEKL. This sample was included in a study of blood T cell repertoires in COVID-19. Sequencing was performed with immunoSEQ multiplex PCR; in TCRdb, only in-frame clones are kept and a portion is missing. The sample lists 80,000 to 100,000 clones; more than 75% were seen once. The sequencing input was peripheral blood. V is TRBV4-1 and J is TRBJ2-7; D is possibly TRBD1 (5 bases). This TCR was sampled from a middle-aged man with acute or convalescent COVID-19. Here the CDR3 DNA reads TGCGCCAGCAGCTTACAGCAGGGCTACGAGCAGTACTTC. Amino acids: CASSLQQGYEQYF.